This T cell receptor beta chain was observed in a study of OX40 agonist ivuxolimab in advanced cancers. Whole-study context: From roughly 20 to 85 years was the age range, with a mean of around 57 years, and approximately 80% were male. Study-wide points: Compared with CD4+, CD8+ T cells on average had more expanded clones.

Of note for this clone: Its antigen remains unknown.

J lost 2 bases, V lost 4 bases, and 6 bases had no gene match. The germline V gene has CDR1 MGHRA and CDR2 YSYEKL. CDR3 length equals 17 residues. Produced via immunoSEQ multiplex PCR; TCRdb's table is partial and in-frame only. Seen here are fewer than 70,000 clones, 77% observed once, and the top ten hold 5% to 7.5%. The clonotype originates from an adult with an advanced solid tumor such as melanoma, head and neck, liver or kidney cancer. The source material was CD4+ or CD8+ T cells sorted from blood, sampled in a trial of the OX40 agonist ivuxolimab. J is TRBJ2-6 and V is TRBV4-1; 9 bases match TRBD1. The CDR3 loop is CASSPRDRVTGANVLTF. For the CDR3, the DNA is TGCGCCAGCAGCCCCCGGGACAGGGTAACTGGGGCCAACGTCCTGACTTTC.